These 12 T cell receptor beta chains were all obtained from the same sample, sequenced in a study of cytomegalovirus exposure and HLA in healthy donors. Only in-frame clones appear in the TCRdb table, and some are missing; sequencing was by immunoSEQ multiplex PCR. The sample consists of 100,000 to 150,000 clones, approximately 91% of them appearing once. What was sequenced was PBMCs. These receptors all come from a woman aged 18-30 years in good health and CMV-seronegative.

CDR3 region: CASSLFRNFGGSTDTQYF. The CDR3, as DNA: TGTGCCAGCAGTTTATTTCGAAACTTCGGAGGTAGCACAGATACGCAGTATTTT. V gene TRBV28 combines with J gene TRBJ2-3, with TRBD2 as a possible D gene (5 bases). The CDR3 is made up of 18 amino acids. Germline V CDR1 and CDR2: MDHEN, SYDVKM. V shed 1 base and J shed 0 bases, with 17 bases lying between them.

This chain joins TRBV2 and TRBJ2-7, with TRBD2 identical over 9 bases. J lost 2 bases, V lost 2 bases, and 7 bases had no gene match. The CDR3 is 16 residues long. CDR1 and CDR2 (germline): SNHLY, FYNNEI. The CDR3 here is CASSEILAGGTYEQYF. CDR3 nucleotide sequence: TGTGCCAGCAGTGAAATCCTGGCGGGAGGGACCTACGAGCAGTACTTC.

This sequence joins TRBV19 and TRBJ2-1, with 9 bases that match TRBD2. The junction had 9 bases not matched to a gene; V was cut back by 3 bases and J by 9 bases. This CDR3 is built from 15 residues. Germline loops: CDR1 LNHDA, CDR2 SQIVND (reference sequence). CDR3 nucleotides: TGTGCCAGTAGTATGACGCTAGCGGGATCGGGTGAGCAGTTCTTC. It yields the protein CASSMTLAGSGEQFF.

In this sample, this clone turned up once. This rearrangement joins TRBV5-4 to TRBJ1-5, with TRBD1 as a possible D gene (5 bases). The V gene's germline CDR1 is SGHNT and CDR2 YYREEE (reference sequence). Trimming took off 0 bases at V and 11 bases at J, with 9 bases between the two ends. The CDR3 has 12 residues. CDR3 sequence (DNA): TGTGCCAGCAGCTTGGGCAGGGTGGCCCAGCATTTT. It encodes CASSLGRVAQHF.

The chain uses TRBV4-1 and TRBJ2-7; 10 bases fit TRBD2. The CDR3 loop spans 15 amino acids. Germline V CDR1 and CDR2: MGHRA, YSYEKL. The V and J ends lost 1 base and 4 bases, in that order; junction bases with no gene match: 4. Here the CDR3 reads CASSQASGRSYEQYF. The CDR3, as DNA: TGCGCCAGCAGCCAAGCTAGCGGGAGAAGTTACGAGCAGTACTTC.

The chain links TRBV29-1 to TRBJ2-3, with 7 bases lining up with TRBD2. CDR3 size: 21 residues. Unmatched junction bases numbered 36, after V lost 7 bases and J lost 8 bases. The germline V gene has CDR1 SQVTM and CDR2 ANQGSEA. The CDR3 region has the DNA TGCAGCGCTTCCGGTGGGCAGGGAGGGGAATTTTTCCAACGACCCTCGGGTACGCAGTATTTT. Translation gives CSASGGQGGEFFQRPSGTQYF.

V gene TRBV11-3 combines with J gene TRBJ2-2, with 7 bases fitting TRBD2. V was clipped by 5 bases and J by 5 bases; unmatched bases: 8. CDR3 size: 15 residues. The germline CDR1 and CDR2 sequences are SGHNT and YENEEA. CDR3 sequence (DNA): TGTGCCAGCAGCCTCTTAGCGGGTTATACCGGGGAGCTGTTTTTT. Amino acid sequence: CASSLLAGYTGELFF. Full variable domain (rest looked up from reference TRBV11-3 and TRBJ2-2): EAGVVQSPRYKIIEKKQPVAFWCNPISGHNTLYWYLQNLGQGPELLIRYENEEAVDDSQLPKDRFSAERLKGVDSTLKIQPAELGDSAVYLCASSLLAGYTGELFFGEGSRLTVL.

The CDR3 loop is CATSLGTDWWYEQYF. CDR3 bases: TGTGCCACCAGCCTGGGGACTGACTGGTGGTACGAGCAGTACTTC. V and J are TRBV15 and TRBJ2-7, with D perhaps TRBD2 (6 bases). The CDR3 runs 15 residues. Germline V gene data show CDR1 as LNHNV and CDR2 as YYDKDF (reference sequence). The ends were cut back, 5 bases at V and 4 bases at J, with 18 bases in the middle. The complete variable domain, with remaining parts taken from reference TRBV15 and TRBJ2-7, reads DAMVIQNPRYQVTQFGKPVTLSCSQTLNHNVMYWYQQKSSQAPKLLFHYYDKDFNNEADTPDNFQSRRPNTSFCFLDIRSPGLGDTAMYLCATSLGTDWWYEQYFGPGTRLTVT.

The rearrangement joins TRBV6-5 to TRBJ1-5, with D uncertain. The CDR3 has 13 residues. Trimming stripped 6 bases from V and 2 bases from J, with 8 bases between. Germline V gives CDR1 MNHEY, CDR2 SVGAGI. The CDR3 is CASSLRGNQPQHF. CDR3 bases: TGTGCCAGCAGCCTTCGGGGCAATCAGCCCCAGCATTTT.

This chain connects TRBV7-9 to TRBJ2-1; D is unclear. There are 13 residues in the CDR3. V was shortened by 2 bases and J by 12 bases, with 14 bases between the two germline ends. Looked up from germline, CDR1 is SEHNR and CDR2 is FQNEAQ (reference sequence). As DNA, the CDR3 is TGTGCCAGCAGCTTATCGACTCCCGATAGGCAGTTCTTC. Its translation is CASSLSTPDRQFF.

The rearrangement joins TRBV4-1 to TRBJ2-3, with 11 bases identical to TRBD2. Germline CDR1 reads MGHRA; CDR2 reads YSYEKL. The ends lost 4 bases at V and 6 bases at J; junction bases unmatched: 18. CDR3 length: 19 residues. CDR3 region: CASSRHRGPLAGGSDTQYF. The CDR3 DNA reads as TGCGCCAGCAGCCGCCACCGCGGTCCTCTAGCGGGAGGATCTGATACGCAGTATTTT.

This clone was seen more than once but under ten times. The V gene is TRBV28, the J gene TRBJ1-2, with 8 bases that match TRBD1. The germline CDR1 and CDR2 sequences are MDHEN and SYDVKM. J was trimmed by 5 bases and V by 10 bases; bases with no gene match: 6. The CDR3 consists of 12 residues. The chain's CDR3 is CAIKDRGYGYTF. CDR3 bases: TGTGCCATAAAAGACAGGGGATATGGCTACACCTTC.